This TCR beta chain was retrieved from a study of blood T cell repertoires in COVID-19. Study overall: Sites across the United States, Italy and Spain contributed samples from acute and convalescent COVID-19.

Libraries were prepared by immunoSEQ multiplex PCR; TCRdb keeps only in-frame clonotypes and omits some of them. This sample has fewer than 150,000 clones, with 90% found just once. In germline, CDR1 is PRHDT, CDR2 FYEKMQ (reference sequence). The V and J ends lost 0 bases and 0 bases, in that order; junction bases with no gene match: 8. The CDR3 covers 18 residues. This clonotype was obtained from a woman between 55 and 75 years old with COVID-19, enrolled during active disease. The specimen was peripheral blood. The V call is TRBV13, the J call TRBJ2-7; 10 bases align to TRBD2. The CDR3 region has the DNA TGTGCCAGCAGCTTAGGCATCAGGGGACTAGCGTTCTCCTACGAGCAGTACTTC. It specifies CASSLGIRGLAFSYEQYF.